Below are 22 T cell receptor beta chains sequenced from a single sample in a study of T cell responses to AZD1222 COVID-19 vaccine. Sequenced by immunoSEQ multiplex PCR; TCRdb stores in-frame clones only, minus some. The sample holds fewer than 200,000 clones, just over 90% seen once. The specimen was peripheral blood, collected on day 0 of MenACWY control vaccination. The receptors stem from an adult in good health.

The chain joins TRBV5-1 to TRBJ2-5; D remains ambiguous. CDR1 is SGHRS and CDR2 is YFSETQ in the germline V gene. V gave up 4 bases and J gave up 2 bases, with 3 bases separating them. The CDR3 extends over 11 amino acids. CDR3 protein: CASSEQETQYF. The CDR3 nucleotides are TGCGCCAGCAGCGAACAAGAGACCCAGTACTTC.

The chain is built from TRBV12-3 or TRBV12-4 and TRBJ2-2; no clear D gene. V lost 5 bases and J 6 bases, leaving 7 bases between the germline ends. The CDR3 loop spans 12 amino acids. CDR3 sequence (DNA): TGTGCCAGCAGTGGATCGGCCGGGGAGCTGTTTTTT. Residues: CASSGSAGELFF.

The chain combines TRBV6-5 with TRBJ1-1; 7 bases match TRBD1. Germline trimming cut 5 bases from V and 7 bases from J; bases unmatched to any gene: 7. CDR3 length equals 13 residues. Germline V lookup: CDR1 MNHEY, CDR2 SVGAGI. The CDR3 DNA sequence: TGTGCCAGCAGTCCCCGGACAGGCCGTGAAGCTTTCTTT. Translation: CASSPRTGREAFF.

This clone was counted a few times. The CDR3 DNA is TGTGCCAGCAGCCCCGACAGGGCAGGGGAGACCCAGTACTTC. Its protein product is CASSPDRAGETQYF. This chain joins TRBV7-9 and TRBJ2-5; 7 positions match TRBD1. Germline V gene lookup returns CDR1 SEHNR and CDR2 FQNEAQ (reference sequence). Germline trimming cut 5 bases from V and 5 bases from J; bases unmatched to any gene: 8. The CDR3 loop spans 14 amino acids.

V usage is TRBV29-1 and J usage is TRBJ1-2; no clear D gene. Trimming cost V 3 bases and J 2 bases, with 10 bases left between them. Germline loops: CDR1 SQVTM, CDR2 ANQGSEA. This CDR3 is built from 13 residues. Here the CDR3 DNA reads TGCAGCGTTGATAACGATCTCAACTATGGCTACACCTTC. Translation gives CSVDNDLNYGYTF.

This clone was observed a single time. V is TRBV28 and J is TRBJ1-6; D possibly corresponds to TRBD1 (6 bases). CDR3 length equals 12 residues. Germline assignment: CDR1 MDHEN and CDR2 SYDVKM. Trimming took off 4 bases at V and 14 bases at J, with 12 bases between the two ends. CDR3 amino acids: CASSSTGSSLHF. CDR3 DNA: TGTGCCAGCAGTTCTACAGGGTCCTCCCTCCACTTT. Using reference TRBV28 and TRBJ1-6 for the parts outside the CDR3, the full variable domain is DVKVTQSSRYLVKRTGEKVFLECVQDMDHENMFWYRQDPGLGLRLIYFSYDVKMKEKGDIPEGYSVSREKKERFSLILESASTNQTSMYLCASSSTGSSLHFGNGTRLTVT.

The V and J genes are TRBV19 and TRBJ2-1; D may be TRBD2 (5 bases). There are 15 residues in the CDR3. From germline, CDR1 is LNHDA and CDR2 SQIVND (reference sequence). Trimming pared 7 bases from V and 2 bases from J, leaving 15 bases between. The chain's CDR3 is CASTVSAGAYNEQFF. In nucleotides, the CDR3 is TGTGCCAGTACAGTTAGCGCTGGAGCCTACAATGAGCAGTTCTTC.

V is TRBV7-3 and J is TRBJ2-3; 10 bases are shared with TRBD1. Germline CDR1 and CDR2: SGHTA and FQGTGA. The CDR3 is 13 residues long. Trimming at V came to 5 bases and at J to 5 bases, leaving 1 base not matched to a gene. The CDR3 is CASSRDRGDTQYF. CDR3 nucleotide sequence: TGTGCCAGCAGCCGGGACAGGGGAGATACGCAGTATTTT.

This clone occurred a few times. CDR3 sequence: CASSPGGQGNEKLFF. In DNA, the CDR3 is TGTGCCAGCAGTCCCGGAGGACAGGGGAATGAAAAACTGTTTTTT. The J gene is TRBJ1-4, the V gene TRBV7-2, with TRBD1 matching 9 bases. CDR1 and CDR2 from the germline V gene are SGHTA and FQGNSA. After removal of 6 bases from V and 5 bases from J, the junction contained 7 bases not matched to a gene. The CDR3 spans 15 residues. Using reference TRBV7-2 and TRBJ1-4 for the parts outside the CDR3, the full variable domain is GAGVSQSPSNKVTEKGKDVELRCDPISGHTALYWYRQSLGQGLEFLIYFQGNSAPDKSGLPSDRFSAERTGGSVSTLTIQRTQQEDSAVYLCASSPGGQGNEKLFFGSGTQLSVL.

This clone showed up just once. The V call is TRBV19, the J call TRBJ2-1; TRBD2 matches 11 bases. This CDR3 contains 14 residues. CDR1 LNHDA and CDR2 SQIVND come from the germline V gene (reference sequence). V dropped 4 bases and J dropped 6; count of bases not matched to a gene: 2. The CDR3 region is CASSKTSGVNEQFF. The CDR3 nucleotides are TGTGCCAGTAGTAAGACTAGCGGGGTCAATGAGCAGTTCTTC.

The chain employs TRBV6-5 and TRBJ2-3; TRBD2 aligns across 7 bases. This CDR3 spans 12 amino acids. Germline V gene lookup returns CDR1 MNHEY and CDR2 SVGAGI. V was clipped by 5 bases and J by 7 bases; unmatched bases: 3. The CDR3 loop reads CASSTSANTQYF. The CDR3 DNA is TGTGCCAGCAGTACTAGCGCGAATACGCAGTATTTT.

In the case of this clone: The junction departs from the called germline gene at one end, perhaps through a read error. The chain links TRBV28 to TRBJ2-2, with 9 bases fitting TRBD1. The germline gives CDR1 MDHEN, CDR2 SYDVKM. The CDR3 extends over 18 amino acids. CDR3 region: CASSLCRDSDRGVRGAVF. CDR3 bases: TGTGCCAGCAGTTTATGCCGGGATTCGGACAGGGGAGTCCGGGGAGCTGTTTTT.

The chain carries TRBV10-3 and TRBJ1-1, with 7 bases matching TRBD1. Germline V gene lookup returns CDR1 ENHRY and CDR2 SYGVKD. The CDR3 runs 17 residues. J was trimmed by 3 bases and V by 0 bases; bases with no gene match: 10. The CDR3 is CAISESQTGSLDTEAFF. The CDR3 DNA sequence: TGTGCCATCAGTGAGTCGCAGACAGGGAGTCTCGACACTGAAGCTTTCTTT.

In this sample, this clone turned up once. The chain couples TRBV5-1 to TRBJ2-3; unclear D gene. Trimming pared 3 bases from V and 2 bases from J, leaving 4 bases between. Germline values: CDR1 SGHRS, CDR2 YFSETQ. The CDR3 covers 12 residues. The DNA for the CDR3 is TGCGCCAGCAGCTGGGACACAGATACGCAGTATTTT. Its translation: CASSWDTDTQYF.

The V call is TRBV4-2, the J call TRBJ1-2; D remains ambiguous. The CDR3 length is 14 residues. Trimming pared 4 bases from V and 1 base from J, leaving 10 bases between. Germline CDR1 is LGHNA and CDR2 is YNFKEQ. CDR3 nucleotides: TGTGCCAGCAGCCCCTTCCTGGATAACTATGGCTACACCTTC. Encoded protein: CASSPFLDNYGYTF.

The V gene is TRBV5-5, the J gene TRBJ2-7, with TRBD2 identical over 9 bases. The V gene end was trimmed by 4 bases and the J gene end by 2 bases; junction bases not matched to a gene: 4. Per germline, CDR1 SGHKS and CDR2 YYEKEE (reference sequence). There are 14 residues in the CDR3. As DNA, the CDR3 is TGTGCCAGCAGCCCGGGACTAGCCACCTACGAGCAGTACTTC. This gives the protein CASSPGLATYEQYF. The full variable domain, its missing parts supplied by reference TRBV5-5 and TRBJ2-7, is DAGVTQSPTHLIKTRGQQVTLRCSPISGHKSVSWYQQVLGQGPQFIFQYYEKEERGRGNFPDRFSARQFPNYSSELNVNALLLGDSALYLCASSPGLATYEQYFGPGTRLTVT.

The V gene is TRBV27, the J gene TRBJ1-1; the D is unclear. The V end lost 0 bases, the J end lost 2 bases, and 7 bases lay between the germline ends. Germline assignment: CDR1 MNHEY and CDR2 SMNVEV (reference sequence). This CDR3 has 14 residues. CDR3 coding DNA: TGTGCCAGCAGTTTATCACAAATAAACACTGAAGCTTTCTTT. Translated: CASSLSQINTEAFF.

The rearrangement joins TRBV12-3 or TRBV12-4 to TRBJ1-5; D may be TRBD1 (5 bases). The CDR3 spans 13 residues. The germline V and J ends were trimmed by 6 bases and 5 bases, with 11 bases remaining between them. DNA of the CDR3: TGTGCCAGCAGCTTCCAGGGATATCAGCCCCAGCATTTT. Translation: CASSFQGYQPQHF.

The chain couples TRBV30 to TRBJ2-3, with D unclear. This CDR3 is 13 amino acids long. With 4 bases removed from V and 1 base from J, the gap between germline ends came to 9 bases. CDR1 GTSNPN and CDR2 SVGIG come from the germline V gene (reference sequence). As DNA, the CDR3 is TGTGCCTGGACTCTACCCGGCACAGATACGCAGTATTTT. As protein: CAWTLPGTDTQYF.

The V call is TRBV5-1, the J call TRBJ2-3; D gene ambiguous. Germline CDR1 and CDR2: SGHRS and YFSETQ. V lost 0 bases to trimming and J lost 5 bases, with 10 bases between them. This CDR3 spans 14 amino acids. The chain's CDR3 is CASSLGLPIDTQYF. The DNA of the CDR3 is TGCGCCAGCAGCTTGGGACTCCCAATAGATACGCAGTATTTT.

The gene calls are TRBV27 and TRBJ1-1, with 7 bases identical to TRBD1. Looked up from germline, CDR1 is MNHEY and CDR2 is SMNVEV (reference sequence). V shed 5 bases and J 5 bases; nucleotides not matched to a gene: 11. CDR3 length equals 15 residues. CDR3 sequence: CASSVRTGRGTEAFF. The CDR3 DNA reads TGTGCCAGCAGTGTCCGGACAGGCCGGGGTACTGAAGCTTTCTTT.

This clone appeared a single time. The chain combines TRBV10-2 with TRBJ2-7; possibly TRBD1 for D (5 bases). The CDR3 length is 12 residues. From germline, CDR1 is WSHSY and CDR2 SAAADI. The ends were cut back, 8 bases at V and 3 bases at J, with 11 bases in the middle. DNA of the CDR3: TGCGCCAGCGGGGCAACCGGCTACGAGCAGTACTTC. Translating it yields CASGATGYEQYF.